Only a few counts were recorded for the clone carrying this T cell receptor (beta chain). Its antigen is unknown. Relying on iRepertoire HTBI primers and Arm-PCR of CDR3 regions, the team built TCR beta libraries. TCRdb processed the multiplex PCR reads anew with MiXCR; each CDR3 protein has one entry. Of roughly 350,000 distinct CDR3 sequences listed, under 20% are singletons. Trimming shortened V by 3 bases and J by 0 bases, and 6 bases separated the two germline ends. Germline lookup yields CDR1 ENHRY and CDR2 SYGVKD. The CDR3 has 14 amino acids. The data stem from a study of regulatory T cells in long-lasting Graves disease. Study-wide points: Sampling was limited to peripheral blood rather than thyroid tissue.

Regarding time point: newly diagnosed GD, antithyroid drugs for less than 3 months. PBMC-derived RNA was used for the TCR library. Blood from the periphery, approximately 10 milliliters in all, was drawn into EDTA tubes. These sequences were also reported in another study, on T cells in Graves' hyperthyroidism and ophthalmopathy. That study adds: Exclusion criteria comprised uncontrolled infection, other autoimmune disease, pregnancy or lactation. Most expanded thyroid clonotypes above 0.001 recurred in blood.

This sequence was found in a woman under 30 with Graves disease. This material consisted of peripheral blood mononuclear cells (PBMCs), taken at new diagnosis, from a patient treated with antithyroid drugs. V gene TRBV10-3 combines with J gene TRBJ1-3; D call uncertain. The CDR3 reads CAISETASGNTIYF. Here the CDR3 DNA reads TGTGCCATCAGTGAAACAGCCTCTGGAAACACCATATATTTT.